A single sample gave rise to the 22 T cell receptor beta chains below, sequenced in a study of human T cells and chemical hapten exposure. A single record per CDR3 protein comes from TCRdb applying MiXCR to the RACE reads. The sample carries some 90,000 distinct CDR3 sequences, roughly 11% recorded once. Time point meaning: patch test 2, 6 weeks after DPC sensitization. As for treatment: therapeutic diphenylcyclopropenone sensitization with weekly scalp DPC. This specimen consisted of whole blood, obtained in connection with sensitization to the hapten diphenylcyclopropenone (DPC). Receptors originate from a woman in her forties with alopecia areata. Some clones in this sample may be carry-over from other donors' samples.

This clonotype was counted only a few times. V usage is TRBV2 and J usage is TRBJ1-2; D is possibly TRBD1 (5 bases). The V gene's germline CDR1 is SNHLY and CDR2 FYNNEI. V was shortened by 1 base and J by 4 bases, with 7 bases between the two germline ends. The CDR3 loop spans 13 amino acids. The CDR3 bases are TGTGCCAGCAGTGAAGACGGGACCTATGGCTACACCTTC. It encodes CASSEDGTYGYTF.

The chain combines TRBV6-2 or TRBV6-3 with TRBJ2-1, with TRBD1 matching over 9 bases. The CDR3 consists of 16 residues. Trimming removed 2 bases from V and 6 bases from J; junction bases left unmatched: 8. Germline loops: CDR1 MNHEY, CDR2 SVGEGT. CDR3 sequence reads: CASSYRPDRGGNEQFF. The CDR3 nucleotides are TGTGCCAGCAGTTACCGCCCGGACAGGGGAGGCAATGAGCAGTTCTTC.

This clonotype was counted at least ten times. CDR3 amino acids: CSAGQTYEQYF. The CDR3 region has the DNA TGCAGTGCCGGACAGACCTACGAGCAGTACTTC. The chain carries TRBV20-1 and TRBJ2-7; tentatively, D is TRBD1 (6 bases). This CDR3 spans 11 amino acids. Germline CDR1 DFQATT, CDR2 SNEGSKA (reference sequence). Trimming took off 6 bases at V and 2 bases at J, with 8 bases between the two ends.

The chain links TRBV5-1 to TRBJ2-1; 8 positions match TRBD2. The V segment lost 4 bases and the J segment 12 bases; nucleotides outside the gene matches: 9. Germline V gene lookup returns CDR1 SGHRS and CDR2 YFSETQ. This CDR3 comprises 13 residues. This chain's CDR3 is CASSPGPGGAQFF. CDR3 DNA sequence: TGCGCCAGCAGCCCGGGGCCGGGAGGGGCGCAGTTCTTC.

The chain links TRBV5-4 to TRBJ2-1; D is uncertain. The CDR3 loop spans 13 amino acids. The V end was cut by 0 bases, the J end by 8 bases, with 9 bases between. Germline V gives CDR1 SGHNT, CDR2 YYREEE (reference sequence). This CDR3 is CASSLGPVDEQFF. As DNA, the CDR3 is TGTGCCAGCAGCTTGGGACCAGTAGATGAGCAGTTCTTC.

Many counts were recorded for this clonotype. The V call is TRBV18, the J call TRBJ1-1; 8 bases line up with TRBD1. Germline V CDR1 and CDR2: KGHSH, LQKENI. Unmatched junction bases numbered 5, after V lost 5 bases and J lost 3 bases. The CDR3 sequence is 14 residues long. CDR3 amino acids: CASSSLTGDTEAFF. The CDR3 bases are TGTGCCAGCTCATCGTTGACAGGGGACACTGAAGCTTTCTTT.

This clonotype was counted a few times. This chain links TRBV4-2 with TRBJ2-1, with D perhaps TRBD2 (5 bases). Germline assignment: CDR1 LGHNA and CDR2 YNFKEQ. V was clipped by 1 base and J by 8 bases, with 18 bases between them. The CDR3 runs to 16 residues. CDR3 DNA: TGTGCCAGCAGCCAAGTCGGCGGGCGAGGAAGGCATGAGCAGTTCTTC. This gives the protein CASSQVGGRGRHEQFF.

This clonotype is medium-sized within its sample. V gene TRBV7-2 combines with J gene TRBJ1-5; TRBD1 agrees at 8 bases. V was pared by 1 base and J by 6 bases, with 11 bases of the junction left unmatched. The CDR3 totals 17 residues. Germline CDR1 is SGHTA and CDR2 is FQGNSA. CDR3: CASSLERGDRGGQPQHF. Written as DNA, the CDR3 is TGTGCCAGCAGCTTAGAGCGTGGCGACAGGGGAGGTCAGCCCCAGCATTTT. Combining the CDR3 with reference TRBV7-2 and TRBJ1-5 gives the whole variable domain GAGVSQSPSNKVTEKGKDVELRCDPISGHTALYWYRQSLGQGLEFLIYFQGNSAPDKSGLPSDRFSAERTGGSVSTLTIQRTQQEDSAVYLCASSLERGDRGGQPQHFGDGTRLSIL.

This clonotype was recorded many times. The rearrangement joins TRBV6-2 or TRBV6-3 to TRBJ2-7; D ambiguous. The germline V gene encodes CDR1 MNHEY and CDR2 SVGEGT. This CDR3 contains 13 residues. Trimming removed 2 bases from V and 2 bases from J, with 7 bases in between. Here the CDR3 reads CASSYNRAYEQYF. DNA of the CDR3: TGTGCCAGCAGTTACAACCGGGCCTACGAGCAGTACTTC.

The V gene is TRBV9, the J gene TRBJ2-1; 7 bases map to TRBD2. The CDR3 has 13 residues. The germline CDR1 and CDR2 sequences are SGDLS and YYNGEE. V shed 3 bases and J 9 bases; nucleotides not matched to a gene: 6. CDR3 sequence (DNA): TGTGCCAGCAGCGGCTCTTCGGGGGGTGAGCAGTTCTTC. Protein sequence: CASSGSSGGEQFF.

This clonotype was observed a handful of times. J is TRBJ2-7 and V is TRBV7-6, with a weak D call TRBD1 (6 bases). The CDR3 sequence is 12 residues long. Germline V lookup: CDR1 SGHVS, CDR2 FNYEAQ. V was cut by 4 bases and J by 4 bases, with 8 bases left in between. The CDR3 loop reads CASSSDRYEQYF. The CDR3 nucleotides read TGTGCCAGCAGCTCGGACAGATACGAGCAGTACTTC.

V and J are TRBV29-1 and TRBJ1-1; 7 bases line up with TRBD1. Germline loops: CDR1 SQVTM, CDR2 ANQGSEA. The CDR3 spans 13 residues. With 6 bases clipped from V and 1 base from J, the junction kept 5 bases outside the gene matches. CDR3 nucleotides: TGCAGCGTCCTCGGGACAGAGAACACTGAAGCTTTCTTT. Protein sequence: CSVLGTENTEAFF.

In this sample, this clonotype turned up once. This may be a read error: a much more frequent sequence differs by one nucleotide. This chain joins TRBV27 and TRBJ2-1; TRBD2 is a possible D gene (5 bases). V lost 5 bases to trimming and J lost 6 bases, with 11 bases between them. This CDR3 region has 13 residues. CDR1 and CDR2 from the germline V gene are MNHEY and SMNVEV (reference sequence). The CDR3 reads CASSIGEPNEQFF. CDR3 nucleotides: TGTGCCAGCAGTATCGGGGAACCCAATGAGCAGTTCTTC.

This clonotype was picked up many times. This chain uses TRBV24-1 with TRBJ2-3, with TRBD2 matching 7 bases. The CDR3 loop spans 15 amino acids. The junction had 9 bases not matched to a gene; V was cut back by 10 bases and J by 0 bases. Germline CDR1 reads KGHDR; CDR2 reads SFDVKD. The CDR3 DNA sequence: TGTGCCACTAGAGGGGCTAGCGGTAGCACAGATACGCAGTATTTT. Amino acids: CATRGASGSTDTQYF.

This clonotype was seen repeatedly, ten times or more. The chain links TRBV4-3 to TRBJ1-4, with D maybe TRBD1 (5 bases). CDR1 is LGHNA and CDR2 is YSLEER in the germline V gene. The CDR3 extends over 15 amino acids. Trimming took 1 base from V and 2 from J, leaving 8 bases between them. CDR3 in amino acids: CASSQGGTTNEKLFF. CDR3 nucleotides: TGCGCCAGCAGCCAAGGAGGGACGACTAATGAAAAACTGTTTTTT.

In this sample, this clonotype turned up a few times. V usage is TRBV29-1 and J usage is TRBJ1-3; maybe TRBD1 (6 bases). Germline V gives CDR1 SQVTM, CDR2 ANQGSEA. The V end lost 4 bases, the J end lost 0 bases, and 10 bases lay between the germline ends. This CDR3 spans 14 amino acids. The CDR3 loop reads CSVGGDNSGNTIYF. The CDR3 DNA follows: TGCAGCGTTGGAGGGGACAACTCTGGAAACACCATATATTTT.

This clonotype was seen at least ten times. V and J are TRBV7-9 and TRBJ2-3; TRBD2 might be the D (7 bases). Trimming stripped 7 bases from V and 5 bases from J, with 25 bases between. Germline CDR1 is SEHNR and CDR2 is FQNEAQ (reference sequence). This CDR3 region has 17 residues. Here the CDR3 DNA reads TGTGCCAGCAATACAAGAGGGGGGGGCCCCATGGGAGATACGCAGTATTTT. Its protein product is CASNTRGGGPMGDTQYF.

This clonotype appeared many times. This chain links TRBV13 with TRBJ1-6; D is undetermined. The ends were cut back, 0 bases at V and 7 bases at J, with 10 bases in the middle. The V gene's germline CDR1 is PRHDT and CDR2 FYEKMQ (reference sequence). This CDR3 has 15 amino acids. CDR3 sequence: CASSLGGFGNSPLHF. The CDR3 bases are TGTGCCAGCAGCTTAGGAGGGTTCGGGAATTCACCCCTCCACTTT.

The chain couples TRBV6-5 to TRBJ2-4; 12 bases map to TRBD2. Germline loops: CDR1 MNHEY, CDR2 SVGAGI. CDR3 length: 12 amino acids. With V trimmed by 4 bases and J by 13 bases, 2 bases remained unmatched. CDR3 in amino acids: CASSSGLAGQYF. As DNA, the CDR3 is TGTGCCAGCAGTTCAGGACTAGCGGGACAGTACTTC.

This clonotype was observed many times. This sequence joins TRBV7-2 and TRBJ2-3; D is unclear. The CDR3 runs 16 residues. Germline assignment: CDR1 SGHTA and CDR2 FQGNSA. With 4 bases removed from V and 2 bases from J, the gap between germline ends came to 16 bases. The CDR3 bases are TGTGCCAGCAGCTCTACCTGGCGAGAAGTCACAGATACGCAGTATTTT. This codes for CASSSTWREVTDTQYF.

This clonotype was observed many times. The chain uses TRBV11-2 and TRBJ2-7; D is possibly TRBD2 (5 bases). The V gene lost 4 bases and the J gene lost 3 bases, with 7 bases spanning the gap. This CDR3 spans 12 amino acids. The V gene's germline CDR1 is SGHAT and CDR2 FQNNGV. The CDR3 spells CASSSGNYEQYF. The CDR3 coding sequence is TGTGCCAGCAGCTCCGGGAACTACGAGCAGTACTTC.

The CDR3 coding sequence is TGCAGTGCAAAGAGGGCAGAGCCTAGCCAAGAGACCCAGTACTTC. Its protein is CSAKRAEPSQETQYF. This sequence joins TRBV20-1 and TRBJ2-5, with D perhaps matching TRBD2 (5 bases). Between the trimmed V and J ends, which lost 6 bases and 1 base, there was a span of 18 bases. Germline assignment: CDR1 DFQATT and CDR2 SNEGSKA (reference sequence). The CDR3 loop spans 15 amino acids.